A single sample gave rise to the 25 T cell receptor beta chains below, sequenced in a study of CD8+ T cells in alopecia areata. Sequencing used cDNA as its template, made by extracting RNA and reverse transcribing it. Sequenced by immunoSEQ multiplex PCR; TCRdb stores in-frame clones only, minus some. The repertoire consists of over 250,000 clones, none detected only once. The pooled cutaneous lymph node cells were sorted using several markers (CD4, CD8alpha, NKG2D, NKG2ACE and others). The sequenced sample was CD4+ T cells sorted from a lymph node. These receptors all stem from a C3H/HeJ mouse with alopecia areata. For the strain, the MHC haplotype given is H2-k.

Comment on this clone: Mouse names are used for the genes. Sequencing ends 4 residues short of the CDR3 end; the germline J gene provides the rest. The chain couples TRBV19 to TRBJ2-1; D might be TRBD1 (6 bases). Germline-derived CDR1 and CDR2 are FNHDT and SITEND (reference sequence). The V gene lost 6 bases and the J gene lost 6 bases, with 16 bases spanning the gap. There are 14 residues in the CDR3. CDR3 residues: CASIPQGSGAEQFF. The part of the CDR3 DNA that was read is TGTGCCAGCATCCCACAGGGATCGGGTGCT.

Of note for this clone: The gene names here belong to mouse. The CDR3 bases that were read are TGTGCTAGCAGTTTAAAGTTAAAT. Its translation is CASSLKLN. The full CDR3 protein is CASSLKLNEQYF. This rearrangement joins TRBV29 to TRBJ2-7; D not certain. The CDR3 goes on 4 residues after the read ends, and that part is filled in from the germline J gene. The CDR3 consists of 12 residues. Germline loops: CDR1 MSHET, CDR2 SYDVDS.

A remark on this clone: Mouse gene names apply. The read halts 3 residues ahead of the CDR3 end, with the missing end drawn from the germline J gene. The chain uses TRBV19 and TRBJ1-6; maybe TRBD1 (5 bases). TRBJ1-6 counts as an open reading frame of uncertain function. The CDR3 is 15 amino acids. Germline CDR1 is FNHDT and CDR2 is SITEND (reference sequence). V lost 1 base to trimming and J lost 3 bases, with 8 bases between them. The CDR3 DNA, read in part, is TGTGCCAGCAGTATAAAGGGGTTCTATAATTCGCCC. This encodes CASSIKGFYNSP. In full, the CDR3 reads CASSIKGFYNSPLYF.

This clone came up a few times. Gene names and germline match the mouse. The sequenced fragment ends 4 residues before the CDR3 boundary, so the rest is inferred from the germline J gene. The chain combines TRBV14 with TRBJ2-1, with 8 nucleotides matching TRBD2. Germline lookup yields CDR1 SGHDT and CDR2 FRDEAV. The CDR3 is 14 residues long. With 5 bases clipped from V and 3 bases from J, the junction kept 4 bases outside the gene matches. The CDR3 region is CASSQTGVYAEQFF. The CDR3 DNA, read in part, is TGTGCCAGCAGCCAGACTGGGGTCTATGCT.

For this clone: Gene names are the mouse ones. The CDR3 end falls 4 residues outside the read, so it is completed with the germline J gene. The chain has TRBV19 and TRBJ2-1; the D gene is possibly TRBD2 (7 bases). Germline assignment: CDR1 FNHDT and CDR2 SITEND (reference sequence). The CDR3 sequence is 14 residues long. The germline V and J ends were trimmed by 6 bases and 6 bases, with 16 bases remaining between them. CDR3 bases read: TGTGCCAGCACTCCTCTGGGGGCCCGTGCT. It encodes CASTPLGARA. From start to end, the CDR3 is CASTPLGARAEQFF.

In this sample, this clone turned up a few times. Gene and germline names: mouse. The CDR3 end falls 4 residues outside the read, so it is completed with the germline J gene. V is TRBV13-1 and J is TRBJ2-1; a possible D gene is TRBD1 (5 bases). The CDR3 sequence is 15 residues long. Germline V lookup: CDR1 NSHNY, CDR2 SYGAGN. Trimming left V 2 bases short and J 2 bases short, with 11 bases between. CDR3 bases read: TGTGCCAGCAGTGAAGACAGCCCCTACTATGCT. It yields the protein CASSEDSPYYA. The full CDR3 is CASSEDSPYYAEQFF.

In this sample, this clone turned up a few times. The gene symbols are mouse symbols. The read stops 4 residues short of the end of the CDR3; the missing end is completed from the germline J gene. The chain recombines TRBV5 with TRBJ2-2, with 8 bases identical to TRBD2. In germline, CDR1 is LGHNA, CDR2 YNLKQL (reference sequence). This CDR3 comprises 17 residues. With 0 bases clipped from V and 1 base from J, the junction kept 4 bases outside the gene matches. The covered CDR3 bases are TGTGCCAGCAGCCAAGATATCCTGGGGGGAAACACCGGG. It encodes CASSQDILGGNTG. The whole CDR3 protein reads CASSQDILGGNTGQLYF.

Turning to this clone: Gene names refer to mouse genes. From the germline J gene comes the end of the CDR3, since the read stops 4 residues before it. The sample holds other DNA sequences that translate to the same CDR3. The chain is built from TRBV19 and TRBJ1-1; 7 bases match TRBD1. This CDR3 is built from 14 residues. Trimming removed 4 bases from V and 0 bases from J; junction bases left unmatched: 3. Germline V gene sequence: CDR1 FNHDT, CDR2 SITEND (reference sequence). The CDR3 bases that were read are TGTGCCAGCAGTCGGGACAGATCAAACACA. The encoded protein is CASSRDRSNT. The CDR3, in full, reads CASSRDRSNTEVFF. Variable domain in full (rest from reference TRBV19 and TRBJ1-1): GGIITQTPKFLIGQEGQKLTLKCQQNFNHDTMYWYRQDSGKGLRLIYYSITENDLQKGDLSEGYDASREKKSSFSLTVTSAQKNEMAVFLCASSRDRSNTEVFFGKGTRLTVV.

This clone was recorded a few times. Gene names are mouse gene names. The read gets to within 4 residues of the CDR3 end, and the germline J gene fills in the rest. The genes are TRBV13-2 and TRBJ2-3, with 9 bases matching TRBD2. The V segment lost 5 bases and the J segment 0 bases; nucleotides outside the gene matches: 4. The germline gives CDR1 NNHNN, CDR2 SYGAGS (reference sequence). The CDR3 consists of 15 residues. The CDR3 region is CASGTGLGSAETLYF. CDR3 DNA, as far as it was read: TGTGCCAGCGGGACGGGACTGGGTAGTGCAGAA.

For this clone: The gene symbols are mouse symbols. Coverage ceases 4 residues before the CDR3 finishes, and the germline J gene fills in the end. The gene calls are TRBV5 and TRBJ1-2; D unresolved. V lost 0 bases and J lost 0, with 8 bases in between. The germline V gene has CDR1 LGHNA and CDR2 YNLKQL (reference sequence). CDR3 length: 15 residues. The CDR3 is CASSQDARTNSDYTF. CDR3 DNA, as far as it was read: TGTGCCAGCAGCCAAGACGCCAGGACAAACTCC.

Details on this clone: Here the gene names and germline are mouse. The read falls 4 residues short of the CDR3 end, and the missing part is taken from the germline J gene. The V gene is TRBV17, the J gene TRBJ1-1, with 8 bases identical to TRBD1. Germline lookup yields CDR1 MNHDT and CDR2 YYDKIL. This CDR3 has 15 residues. The sequenced CDR3 bases are TGTGCTAGCAGTAGAGACCCGTGGGACAGGACA. Translation gives CASSRDPWDRT. The entire CDR3 reads CASSRDPWDRTEVFF.

Details on this clone: The listed genes are named as in mouse. Read data end 4 residues before the CDR3 end; the end is taken from the germline J gene. J is TRBJ2-5 and V is TRBV5; the match to TRBD2 covers 11 bases. Germline V gives CDR1 LGHNA, CDR2 YNLKQL (reference sequence). The CDR3 is made up of 17 amino acids. The CDR3 bases that were read are TGTGCCAGCAGCCAAGAGGAAAACTGGGGGGGCGAAGAC. It codes for CASSQEENWGGED. The CDR3 as a whole reads CASSQEENWGGEDTQYF.

Remarks on this clone: These gene names are mouse names. With the read ending 4 residues before the CDR3 end, the germline J gene is used to fill in that end. This chain uses TRBV13-3 with TRBJ1-1; D may be TRBD1 (6 bases). CDR1 is NNHDY and CDR2 is SYVADS in the germline V gene. The CDR3 extends over 14 amino acids. The CDR3 bases that were read are TGTGCCAGCAGTCCGGGACTGGGGGGGCGA. This codes for CASSPGLGGR. The CDR3 in its entirety is CASSPGLGGREVFF.

This clone has more than one count but fewer than ten. Mouse germline and gene names are used. Read data end 4 residues before the CDR3 end; the end is taken from the germline J gene. V and J are TRBV29 and TRBJ2-4, with D perhaps TRBD1 (5 bases). This CDR3 spans 12 amino acids. V was cut by 5 bases and J by 3 bases, with 6 bases left in between. Germline CDR1 MSHET, CDR2 SYDVDS. The CDR3 protein is CASSRQQNTLYF. The part of the CDR3 DNA that was read is TGTGCTAGCAGTCGACAGCAAAAC.

For this clone: These gene names are mouse names. The CDR3 end is not reached by the read, which stops 3 residues before it; the germline J gene fills it in. This sequence joins TRBV31 and TRBJ1-6; maybe TRBD1 (5 bases). TRBJ1-6 counts as an open reading frame of uncertain function. Germline CDR1 and CDR2: GKSSPN and SITVG. The CDR3 sequence is 12 residues long. The V and J ends lost 5 bases and 4 bases respectively, with 6 bases between them. CDR3 protein: CAWDRYNSPLYF. Partial CDR3 DNA: TGTGCCTGGGACAGATATAATTCGCCC.

This clone has a handful of counts. Gene names follow the mouse nomenclature. The CDR3 is cut off 4 residues early in the read; its end comes from the germline J gene. The chain has TRBV19 and TRBJ2-2; 10 bases match TRBD1. This CDR3 comprises 15 residues. The V gene end was trimmed by 4 bases and the J gene end by 4 bases; junction bases not matched to a gene: 4. Germline CDR1 and CDR2: FNHDT and SITEND (reference sequence). The CDR3 loop is CASSFRTGGTGQLYF. CDR3 bases read: TGTGCCAGCAGTTTCCGGACAGGGGGCACCGGG.

On this clone: Here the gene names and germline are mouse. The read ends 4 residues before the CDR3 terminus; that terminus is restored from the germline J gene. This chain uses TRBV1 with TRBJ1-1, with 10 bases identical to TRBD1. V was pared by 2 bases and J by 1 base, with 10 bases of the junction left unmatched. The CDR3 covers 18 residues. Per germline, CDR1 NSQYPW and CDR2 LRSPGD (reference sequence). The sequenced CDR3 bases are TGCACCTGCAGTGCAATCCCGGGACAGGGGAGAGTAAACACA. Its protein is CTCSAIPGQGRVNT. The entire CDR3 sequence reads CTCSAIPGQGRVNTEVFF.

Regarding this clone: The gene names here belong to mouse. The read ends 4 residues early relative to the CDR3; the germline J gene fills the gap. The chain uses TRBV1 and TRBJ2-3, with 7 bases identical to TRBD1. Germline values: CDR1 NSQYPW, CDR2 LRSPGD (reference sequence). V lost 4 bases to trimming and J lost 3 bases; unmatched junction nucleotides: 7. The CDR3 contains 15 residues. CDR3 sequence: CTCSVDRAGAETLYF. The sequenced CDR3 bases are TGCACCTGCAGTGTTGACAGGGCGGGAGCAGAA.

Worth noting for this clone: The gene symbols are mouse symbols. Coverage ceases 4 residues before the CDR3 finishes, and the germline J gene fills in the end. The V gene is TRBV13-3, the J gene TRBJ1-2, with D uncertain. Germline CDR1 reads NNHDY; CDR2 reads SYVADS. There are 14 residues in the CDR3. Trimming cost V 1 base and J 0 bases, with 7 bases left between them. CDR3 sequence reads: CASSDPQSNSDYTF. Partial CDR3 DNA: TGTGCCAGCAGTGATCCCCAGTCAAACTCC.

With respect to this clone: Mouse germline and gene names are used. The CDR3 is CASSEGQGTSGQLYF. The covered CDR3 bases are TGTGCCAGCAGTGAGGGACAGGGGACATCCGGG. The rearrangement uses TRBV13-3 and TRBJ2-2; 10 bases agree with TRBD1. The observed sequence ends 4 residues before the CDR3 terminus, with the missing tail filled in from the germline J gene. The CDR3 runs to 15 residues. From germline, CDR1 is NNHDY and CDR2 SYVADS. Unmatched junction bases numbered 4, after V lost 2 bases and J lost 6 bases.

The sample holds a few counts of this clone. All gene names here are mouse names. The missing CDR3 end, 4 residues past where the read stops, is filled in from the germline J gene. The rearrangement joins TRBV13-2 to TRBJ2-3; no reliable D call. The germline V gene has CDR1 NNHNN and CDR2 SYGAGS (reference sequence). The CDR3 runs to 14 residues. The ends were cut back, 1 base at V and 0 bases at J, with 6 bases in the middle. Partial CDR3 DNA: TGTGCCAGCGGTGATTCAGCTAGTGCAGAA. Amino acids: CASGDSASAE. The CDR3, in full, reads CASGDSASAETLYF.

A few counts support this clone. Germline and genes here are mouse. From the germline J gene comes the end of the CDR3, since the read stops 4 residues before it. The chain joins TRBV29 to TRBJ2-2, with 9 nucleotides matching TRBD1. Per germline, CDR1 MSHET and CDR2 SYDVDS. There are 16 residues in the CDR3. The trim removed 2 bases at V and 3 bases at J, leaving 4 bases unmatched. The CDR3 sequence: CASSLRGQGYTGQLYF. The DNA read from the CDR3 is TGTGCTAGCAGTTTAAGGGGACAGGGATACACCGGG.

Comment on this clone: Mouse gene names apply. Sequencing ends 4 residues short of the CDR3 end; the germline J gene provides the rest. The chain uses TRBV13-1 and TRBJ2-7; tentative D call: TRBD1 (6 bases). CDR3 length: 15 amino acids. The V gene's germline CDR1 is NSHNY and CDR2 SYGAGN. The ends were cut back, 3 bases at V and 0 bases at J, with 13 bases in the middle. CDR3 DNA (partial): TGTGCCAGCAGTGGGAACCGGGACATCTCCTAT. It yields the protein CASSGNRDISY. The whole CDR3 is CASSGNRDISYEQYF.

Turning to this clone: The genes and germline here are from mouse. The read ends 4 residues before the CDR3 terminus; that terminus is restored from the germline J gene. The V and J genes are TRBV31 and TRBJ2-1; 8 nucleotides match TRBD2. The germline CDR1 and CDR2 sequences are GKSSPN and SITVG. The CDR3 contains 14 residues. CDR3 sequence reads: CAWSLSGGRTEQFF. The part of the CDR3 DNA that was read is TGTGCCTGGAGTCTATCTGGGGGGAGGACT.

Of note for this clone: The genes are named according to mouse. The read terminates 4 residues before the CDR3 end, so the remaining end is supplied by the germline J gene. V usage is TRBV29 and J usage is TRBJ2-3; the match to TRBD1 covers 10 bases. Germline V lookup: CDR1 MSHET, CDR2 SYDVDS. The CDR3 contains 16 residues. The trim removed 3 bases at V and 0 bases at J, leaving 3 bases unmatched. The sequenced part of the CDR3 DNA is TGTGCTAGCAGTTTCCGGGACAGGGGCAGTGCAGAA. Amino acids: CASSFRDRGSAE. The whole CDR3 is CASSFRDRGSAETLYF.